This record concerns one T cell receptor beta chain sequence. This record belongs to a study of blood T cell repertoires in COVID-19. Assay: immunoSEQ multiplex PCR; the TCRdb copy retains only in-frame clones and omits some. The table has 300,000 to 400,000 clones, 65% to 90% seen once; the top ten hold approximately 7.6%. Germline V CDR1 and CDR2: GTSNPN, SVGIG (reference sequence). Trimming shortened V by 3 bases and J by 8 bases, and 8 bases separated the two germline ends. This CDR3 has 12 residues. Specimen: peripheral blood. This receptor was identified in a human donor in a cohort sampled during active COVID-19. This chain links TRBV30 with TRBJ1-6; D is undetermined. The chain's CDR3 is CAWRTMDSPLHF. CDR3 sequence (DNA): TGTGCCTGGAGGACTATGGATTCACCCCTCCACTTT.